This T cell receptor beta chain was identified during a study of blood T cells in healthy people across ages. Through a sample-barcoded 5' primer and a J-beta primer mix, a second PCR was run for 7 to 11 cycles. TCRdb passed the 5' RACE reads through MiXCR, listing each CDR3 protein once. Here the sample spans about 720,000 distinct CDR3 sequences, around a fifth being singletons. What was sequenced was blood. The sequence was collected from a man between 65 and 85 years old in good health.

The CDR3: CASSVVPGLSGNTIYF. The CDR3 DNA follows: TGTGCCAGCAGCGTAGTGCCAGGGCTCTCTGGAAACACCATATATTTT. The rearrangement uses TRBV9 and TRBJ1-3, with D possibly being TRBD1 (5 bases). The germline CDR1 and CDR2 sequences are SGDLS and YYNGEE. V was cut by 0 bases and J by 0 bases, with 10 bases left in between. The CDR3 length is 16 residues.